A single sample is the source of the 28 T cell receptor beta chains below, sequenced in a study of blood T cell repertoires in COVID-19. Data came from immunoSEQ multiplex PCR; TCRdb stores just in-frame clones and leaves some out. Among 9,000 to 15,000 clones listed, 60% to 85% were seen once. Sequenced material: peripheral blood. The source of these receptors is a man aged 55 to 70 with COVID-19, enrolled during active disease.

The chain is built from TRBV15 and TRBJ1-2; D gene uncertain. CDR1 is LNHNV, CDR2 YYDKDF, per germline (reference sequence). V lost 0 bases, J lost 0 bases, and 8 bases lay in between. The CDR3 has 15 amino acids. The CDR3 is CATSRDREANYGYTF. The DNA for the CDR3 is TGTGCCACCAGCAGAGATCGGGAGGCTAACTATGGCTACACCTTC. Variable domain in full (rest from reference TRBV15 and TRBJ1-2): DAMVIQNPRYQVTQFGKPVTLSCSQTLNHNVMYWYQQKSSQAPKLLFHYYDKDFNNEADTPDNFQSRRPNTSFCFLDIRSPGLGDTAMYLCATSRDREANYGYTFGSGTRLTVV.

The chain recombines TRBV4-3 with TRBJ2-2; TRBD2 aligns across 7 bases. The germline CDR1 and CDR2 sequences are LGHNA and YSLEER. The length of the CDR3 is 17 residues. V was pared by 0 bases and J by 1 base, with 5 bases of the junction left unmatched. The CDR3 DNA follows: TGCGCCAGCAGCCAAGATCCCGGGAGGAGGAACACCGGGGAGCTGTTTTTT. Translating gives CASSQDPGRRNTGELFF.

This clone was observed a few times. The V and J genes are TRBV27 and TRBJ2-7; weak D call: TRBD2 (5 bases). V shed 5 bases and J shed 4 bases, with 18 bases lying between them. The CDR3 has 15 amino acids. Germline CDR1 reads MNHEY; CDR2 reads SMNVEV (reference sequence). The DNA for the CDR3 is TGTGCCAGCAGTCCACTGGACGGACTGTTTTACGAGCAGTACGTC. Translating it yields CASSPLDGLFYEQYV.

This clone appeared a single time. The gene calls are TRBV9 and TRBJ2-6; 9 bases are shared with TRBD2. The CDR3 spans 19 residues. Per germline, CDR1 SGDLS and CDR2 YYNGEE. With 3 bases clipped from V and 0 bases from J, the junction kept 10 bases outside the gene matches. The CDR3 is CASSATGSGRSSGANVLTF. DNA of the CDR3: TGTGCCAGCAGCGCTACCGGCAGCGGGAGGTCCTCTGGGGCCAACGTCCTGACTTTC. The full variable domain, rest sourced from reference TRBV9 and TRBJ2-6, is DSGVTQTPKHLITATGQRVTLRCSPRSGDLSVYWYQQSLDQGLQFLIQYYNGEERAKGNILERFSAQQFPDLHSELNLSSLELGDSALYFCASSATGSGRSSGANVLTFGAGSRLTVL.

The chain recombines TRBV5-8 with TRBJ1-1; D not resolved. CDR3 length: 11 amino acids. Germline V gene sequence: CDR1 SGHTS, CDR2 YDEGEE. Written as DNA, the CDR3 is TGTGCTACACCGAAGAACACTGAAGCTTTCTTT. It is translated as CATPKNTEAFF.

The chain employs TRBV24-1 and TRBJ1-5; 8 positions match TRBD1. J was trimmed by 11 bases and V by 6 bases; bases with no gene match: 5. The V gene's germline CDR1 is KGHDR and CDR2 SFDVKD. The CDR3 sequence is 12 residues long. This chain's CDR3 is CATSNRGWTQHF. For the CDR3, the DNA is TGTGCCACCAGTAACAGGGGGTGGACCCAGCATTTT.

V usage is TRBV5-1 and J usage is TRBJ1-5; D is perhaps TRBD1 (5 bases). CDR3 length equals 14 residues. V was trimmed by 4 bases and J by 4 bases, leaving 12 bases between them. The germline gives CDR1 SGHRS, CDR2 YFSETQ. CDR3 nucleotide sequence: TGCGCCAGCAGCGCGGGACCGGATAATCAGCCCCAGCATTTT. It specifies CASSAGPDNQPQHF. The full variable domain, rest sourced from reference TRBV5-1 and TRBJ1-5, is KAGVTQTPRYLIKTRGQQVTLSCSPISGHRSVSWYQQTPGQGLQFLFEYFSETQRNKGNFPGRFSGRQFSNSRSEMNVSTLELGDSALYLCASSAGPDNQPQHFGDGTRLSIL.

V and J are TRBV3-1 (or the pseudogene TRBV3-2) and TRBJ2-1; 10 positions match TRBD2. Germline loops: CDR1 LGHDT, CDR2 YNNKEL (reference sequence). CDR3 length: 15 residues. Trimming took 4 bases from V and 7 from J; bases not matched to a gene: 7. CDR3 sequence reads: CASSPGLSGGNEQFF. CDR3 DNA: TGTGCCAGCAGCCCAGGCCTTAGCGGGGGGAATGAGCAGTTCTTC.

The genes are TRBV12-3 or TRBV12-4 and TRBJ2-2; weak D call: TRBD2 (5 bases). The V and J ends lost 5 bases and 7 bases respectively, with 11 bases between them. CDR3 length equals 13 residues. Here the CDR3 reads CASSILAGGELFF. Written as DNA, the CDR3 is TGTGCCAGCAGTATCCTGGCGGGCGGGGAGCTGTTTTTT.

The chain has TRBV7-8 and TRBJ1-5; 8 nucleotides line up with TRBD1. The CDR3 spans 15 residues. The germline gives CDR1 SGHVS, CDR2 FQNEAQ. J gave up 5 bases and V 3 bases, and 6 bases lay outside the gene matches. The CDR3 sequence: CASSLPGGADQPQHF. The CDR3 DNA follows: TGTGCCAGCAGCTTGCCAGGGGGCGCAGATCAGCCCCAGCATTTT.

This clone was picked up a small number of times. V is TRBV4-1 and J is TRBJ1-5; TRBD1 matches 10 bases. J gave up 9 bases and V 0 bases, and 8 bases lay outside the gene matches. Germline assignment: CDR1 MGHRA and CDR2 YSYEKL. This CDR3 comprises 16 residues. The CDR3 nucleotides are TGCGCCAGCAGCCAAGACGGGACAGGGGACGGGAGGCCCCAGCATTTT. This gives the protein CASSQDGTGDGRPQHF.

This chain joins TRBV11-2 and TRBJ2-1; 10 positions match TRBD2. J was trimmed by 2 bases and V by 3 bases; bases with no gene match: 1. The V gene's germline CDR1 is SGHAT and CDR2 FQNNGV. CDR3 length equals 15 residues. The CDR3 DNA is TGTGCCAGCAGCTTCACTAGCGGGACCTACAATGAGCAGTTCTTC. Its protein is CASSFTSGTYNEQFF.

The J gene is TRBJ2-1, the V gene TRBV19, with 7 bases identical to TRBD1. CDR1 is LNHDA and CDR2 is SQIVND in the germline V gene (reference sequence). CDR3 size: 14 residues. Trimming took 5 bases from V and 5 from J; bases not matched to a gene: 6. DNA of the CDR3: TGTGCCAGTAGTGGACGACAGGGAAACAATGAGCAGTTCTTC. Its protein product is CASSGRQGNNEQFF.

In this sample, this clone turned up a few times. The J gene is TRBJ1-5, the V gene TRBV19; TRBD1 is a possible D gene (6 bases). This CDR3 is 16 amino acids long. V lost 5 bases to trimming and J lost 0 bases, with 14 bases between them. Germline CDR1 LNHDA, CDR2 SQIVND (reference sequence). The DNA for the CDR3 is TGTGCCAGTAGTCCTCTCGACAGGAGTAGCAATCAGCCCCAGCATTTT. Protein: CASSPLDRSSNQPQHF.

The chain has TRBV11-3 and TRBJ2-3; D remains unclear. This CDR3 has 12 amino acids. Germline V gene lookup returns CDR1 SGHNT and CDR2 YENEEA. Deletions cut 3 bases from V and 5 bases from J, with 6 bases between. CDR3 residues: CASSLTGDTQYF. The DNA of the CDR3 is TGTGCCAGCAGCTTGACTGGAGATACGCAGTATTTT.

The V call is TRBV6-1, the J call TRBJ2-2, with 7 bases that match TRBD2. V lost 1 base to trimming and J lost 7 bases; unmatched junction nucleotides: 6. The V gene's germline CDR1 is MNHNS and CDR2 SASEGT. This CDR3 is 15 amino acids long. CDR3 in DNA: TGTGCCAGCAGTGAAGTAAGACTAGCCGGCGGGGAGCTGTTTTTT. Residues: CASSEVRLAGGELFF.

This clone is medium-sized in the sample. Written as DNA, the CDR3 is TGTGCCTGGAGTGTGCAGGACACGACGTTGCTCCTCTATGGCTACACCTTC. Translation: CAWSVQDTTLLLYGYTF. The rearrangement links TRBV30 to TRBJ1-2, with D perhaps TRBD1 (5 bases). The germline V gene has CDR1 GTSNPN and CDR2 SVGIG (reference sequence). This CDR3 region has 17 residues. V was shortened by 0 bases and J by 4 bases, with 21 bases between the two germline ends.

A few counts support this clone. Germline is not matched at one junction end, which may reflect a read error. The chain links TRBV28 to TRBJ1-5; 12 positions match TRBD1. From germline, CDR1 is MDHEN and CDR2 SYDVKM. The CDR3 length is 20 residues. CDR3 amino acids: CASTLSPGTGGGQSNQPQHF. As DNA, the CDR3 is TGTGCCAGCACTTTATCCCCCGGGACAGGGGGCGGGCAAAGCAATCAGCCCCAGCATTTT.

V gene TRBV7-2 combines with J gene TRBJ2-3; TRBD1 is a possible D gene (6 bases). V shed 3 bases and J shed 4 bases, with 8 bases lying between them. Germline V gene lookup returns CDR1 SGHTA and CDR2 FQGNSA. This CDR3 comprises 13 residues. The CDR3 region is CASSLDRSDTQYF. The CDR3 nucleotides are TGTGCCAGCAGCTTGGACAGATCAGATACGCAGTATTTT.

V gene TRBV14 combines with J gene TRBJ1-4, with no clear D. Trimming cost V 4 bases and J 8 bases, with 20 bases left between them. Germline V gives CDR1 SGHDN, CDR2 FVKESK. The CDR3 is 16 amino acids. This CDR3 reads CASSPSRGGGREKLFF. The CDR3 DNA sequence: TGTGCCAGCAGCCCCTCAAGAGGCGGCGGTAGGGAAAAACTGTTTTTT.

The chain carries TRBV15 and TRBJ1-5; 9 bases match TRBD1. The trim removed 0 bases at V and 6 bases at J, leaving 9 bases unmatched. The CDR3 is made up of 17 amino acids. Germline V gene lookup returns CDR1 LNHNV and CDR2 YYDKDF (reference sequence). Written as DNA, the CDR3 is TGTGCCACCAGCAGAGATCTAACAGGGGGCCATACTCAGCCCCAGCATTTT. This translates into CATSRDLTGGHTQPQHF.

The genes are TRBV24-1 and TRBJ1-2; possible D gene TRBD1, 5 bases. The CDR3 length is 15 residues. Trimming stripped 3 bases from V and 8 bases from J, with 18 bases between. Germline V CDR1 and CDR2: KGHDR, SFDVKD. The CDR3 DNA reads as TGTGCCACCAGTGATGGTCAGGGTAAGACGCTCGGCTACACCTTC. This encodes CATSDGQGKTLGYTF.

The table lists this clone with a few counts. V and J are TRBV18 and TRBJ2-7; 9 nucleotides align to TRBD1. Germline lookup yields CDR1 KGHSH and CDR2 LQKENI. The CDR3 runs to 15 residues. V lost 5 bases to trimming and J lost 4 bases; unmatched junction nucleotides: 9. The CDR3 DNA reads as TGTGCCAGCTCAAGGATAGGGACAGGGTTTTACGAGCAGTACTTC. Translation gives CASSRIGTGFYEQYF.

CDR3 DNA sequence: TGTGCCAGCCACCTTCAGGGGGCAGCGTCACCCCTCCACTTT. Amino acids: CASHLQGAASPLHF. The rearrangement links TRBV5-4 to TRBJ1-6, with TRBD1 matching over 8 bases. Germline V CDR1 and CDR2: SGHNT, YYREEE (reference sequence). The CDR3 contains 14 residues. Germline trimming cut 7 bases from V and 10 bases from J; bases unmatched to any gene: 10.

The chain carries TRBV4-2 and TRBJ1-1; a possible D gene is TRBD1 (6 bases). Trimming pared 0 bases from V and 0 bases from J, leaving 17 bases between. This CDR3 comprises 18 residues. Germline CDR1 LGHNA, CDR2 YNFKEQ. The DNA for the CDR3 is TGTGCCAGCAGCCAAGATTTTGGACAGCCCATTATGAACACTGAAGCTTTCTTT. Translated: CASSQDFGQPIMNTEAFF.

The chain couples TRBV24-1 to TRBJ2-1; TRBD2 aligns across 11 bases. Germline-derived CDR1 and CDR2 are KGHDR and SFDVKD. This CDR3 comprises 15 residues. V shed 3 bases, J shed 9 bases, and the junction held 6 bases outside the gene matches. CDR3 nucleotide sequence: TGTGCCACCAGTGATCTACTAGCGGGAGCTTTTGAGCAGTTCTTC. It is translated as CATSDLLAGAFEQFF.

The chain recombines TRBV6-1 with TRBJ1-5; no firm D call. Germline loops: CDR1 MNHNS, CDR2 SASEGT. Trimming shortened V by 1 base and J by 1 base, and 5 bases separated the two germline ends. The CDR3 has 14 residues. Written as DNA, the CDR3 is TGTGCCAGCAGTGAAGGTGAGAGCAATCAGCCCCAGCATTTT. This translates into CASSEGESNQPQHF.

The chain links TRBV24-1 to TRBJ1-1; 7 nucleotides align to TRBD1. The CDR3 runs to 15 residues. V gave up 2 bases and J gave up 1 base; unmatched junction bases: 3. CDR1 is KGHDR, CDR2 SFDVKD, per germline. The CDR3 DNA is TGTGCCACCAGTGATTCAGGGGGACCGAACACTGAAGCTTTCTTT. This encodes CATSDSGGPNTEAFF.